These 29 T cell receptor beta chains came from one sample sequenced in a study of T-cell reconstitution after alpha-beta-depleted transplantation in children. Preparation of the TCRbeta library was carried out with unique molecular identifiers. TCRdb re-called the PCR reads through MiXCR, storing one row per CDR3 protein. The sample lists over 400,000 distinct CDR3 sequences; approximately 12% were seen once. The material was PBMCs from the stem cell graft donor, obtained from the stem cell graft. The receptor set was obtained from a human donor who donated a stem cell graft to a child with combined immunodeficiency.

There are a few counts of this clonotype. This chain joins TRBV12-3 or TRBV12-4 and TRBJ2-1; 8 bases align to TRBD1. Trimming took 6 bases from V and 6 from J; bases not matched to a gene: 4. The CDR3 is 13 amino acids. The CDR3 region has the DNA TGTGCCAGCAGACCGACAGGGGTCAATGAGCAGTTCTTC. The encoded protein is CASRPTGVNEQFF.

This clonotype was seen a handful of times. The V gene is TRBV28, the J gene TRBJ2-6; D is possibly TRBD1 (5 bases). The CDR3 runs to 18 residues. The germline gives CDR1 MDHEN, CDR2 SYDVKM. Trimming took off 6 bases at V and 0 bases at J, with 18 bases between the two ends. The CDR3 bases are TGTGCCAGCAGCTCTGACTTAGACAGAACCTCTGGGGCCAACGTCCTGACTTTC. Encoded protein: CASSSDLDRTSGANVLTF.

The V call is TRBV6-6, the J call TRBJ2-7; the D gene is possibly TRBD1 (5 bases). CDR3 length equals 11 residues. Trimming removed 5 bases from V and 7 bases from J, with 9 bases in between. Germline values: CDR1 MNHNY, CDR2 SVGAGI (reference sequence). CDR3 sequence reads: CASSRQGEQYF. The CDR3 DNA is TGTGCCAGCAGTCGCCAGGGAGAGCAGTACTTC.

V and J are TRBV6-5 and TRBJ2-2, with TRBD2 identical over 8 bases. The CDR3 contains 14 residues. The V and J ends lost 0 bases and 8 bases, in that order; junction bases with no gene match: 2. Germline values: CDR1 MNHEY, CDR2 SVGAGI. CDR3 in DNA: TGTGCCAGCAGTTACTCCGGGGGGGCGGGGGAGCTGTTTTTT. Protein: CASSYSGGAGELFF.

This chain uses TRBV4-3 with TRBJ2-7; 10 bases align to TRBD2. The V segment lost 1 base and the J segment 4 bases; nucleotides outside the gene matches: 7. CDR3 length equals 16 residues. Germline V CDR1 and CDR2: LGHNA, YSLEER. CDR3: CASSQVLAGVGYEQYF. The CDR3 nucleotides read TGCGCCAGCAGCCAAGTCCTAGCGGGGGTTGGGTACGAGCAGTACTTC.

This clonotype was counted ten times or more. The V gene is TRBV4-3, the J gene TRBJ2-2; D ambiguous. From germline, CDR1 is LGHNA and CDR2 YSLEER. Deletions cut 1 base from V and 5 bases from J, with 11 bases between. The CDR3 extends over 15 amino acids. In nucleotides, the CDR3 is TGCGCCAGCAGCCAAGGGAATCTGGGGACCGGGGAGCTGTTTTTT. This gives the protein CASSQGNLGTGELFF.

At least ten counts were recorded for this clonotype. This chain connects TRBV12-3 or TRBV12-4 to TRBJ2-3; possible D gene TRBD2, 6 bases. Between the trimmed V and J ends, which lost 5 bases and 6 bases, there was a span of 15 bases. The CDR3 contains 14 residues. CDR3: CASSLLAGRDTQYF. Here the CDR3 DNA reads TGTGCCAGCAGTCTCTTGGCGGGGAGGGATACGCAGTATTTT.

This clonotype has at least ten counts. One end of the junction fails to match germline, which may point to a read error. The chain has TRBV20-1 and TRBJ2-5; 8 bases are a match to TRBD1. The CDR3 spans 11 residues. Germline-derived CDR1 and CDR2 are DFQATT and SNEGSKA (reference sequence). The CDR3 coding sequence is TGCAGTGCTAGTCAGGGGGCGACGATAGACTTC. Its translation: CSASQGATIDF.

This clonotype was observed a few times. The chain recombines TRBV5-1 with TRBJ2-1; no reliable D call. CDR1 and CDR2 from the germline V gene are SGHRS and YFSETQ. The CDR3 totals 16 residues. V was clipped by 0 bases and J by 4 bases, with 14 bases between them. CDR3 sequence: CASSLGLGTGYNEQFF. The CDR3 DNA sequence: TGCGCCAGCAGCTTGGGACTGGGAACTGGGTACAATGAGCAGTTCTTC.

This clonotype has just a few counts. A much larger clonotype is one base distant, so this may be a read error. J is TRBJ2-7 and V is TRBV6-1; D gene unclear. With 3 bases removed from V and 2 bases from J, the gap between germline ends came to 2 bases. The length of the CDR3 is 11 residues. The germline V gene has CDR1 MNHNS and CDR2 SASEGT. CDR3 region: CASSDPYEQYF. The CDR3 DNA reads as TGTGCCAGCAGTGACCCCTACGAGCAGTACTTC.

At least ten counts were recorded for this clonotype. The genes are TRBV7-7 and TRBJ2-5, with 9 bases matching TRBD1. The CDR3 is 15 residues long. J gave up 4 bases and V 1 base, and 4 bases lay outside the gene matches. Germline V gives CDR1 SSHAT, CDR2 FNYEAQ (reference sequence). The DNA of the CDR3 is TGTGCCAGCAGCTTAGTACAGGGGGCATCAGAGACCCAGTACTTC. As protein: CASSLVQGASETQYF.

In this sample, this clonotype turned up many times. The chain links TRBV5-6 to TRBJ2-1; D unresolved. Trimming shortened V by 1 base and J by 0 bases, and 11 bases separated the two germline ends. CDR3 length: 16 amino acids. From germline, CDR1 is SGHDT and CDR2 YYEEEE. The CDR3 coding sequence is TGTGCCAGCAGCTTGTTACGGACGAGCTCCTACAATGAGCAGTTCTTC. Translation: CASSLLRTSSYNEQFF.

A few counts support this clonotype. The chain joins TRBV4-1 to TRBJ1-1; D not resolved. The V end was cut by 3 bases, the J end by 7 bases, with 12 bases between. The CDR3 totals 13 residues. Germline values: CDR1 MGHRA, CDR2 YSYEKL. The CDR3 bases are TGCGCCAGCAGCCAGGGAGTAGGAGTTGAAGCTTTCTTT. This translates into CASSQGVGVEAFF.

V usage is TRBV11-3 and J usage is TRBJ2-7; 7 bases map to TRBD2. J gave up 5 bases and V 2 bases, and 9 bases lay outside the gene matches. Per germline, CDR1 SGHNT and CDR2 YENEEA. The CDR3 covers 15 residues. CDR3 sequence reads: CASSLFGGGRDEQYF. The CDR3 DNA sequence: TGTGCCAGCAGCTTATTTGGAGGCGGGAGAGACGAGCAGTACTTC.

The V call is TRBV7-3, the J call TRBJ2-3, with 12 bases fitting TRBD2. The CDR3 totals 18 residues. V trimming: 5 bases; J trimming: 0 bases; junction bases outside the gene matches: 9. CDR1 and CDR2 (germline): SGHTA, FQGTGA. The CDR3: CASSRGLAGCTSTDTQYF. The CDR3, as DNA: TGTGCCAGCAGCCGAGGACTAGCGGGATGTACTAGCACAGATACGCAGTATTTT.

There are a few counts of this clonotype. The chain recombines TRBV6-5 with TRBJ2-1, with D possibly being TRBD1 or TRBD2 (6 bases each). This CDR3 has 14 residues. Germline V lookup: CDR1 MNHEY, CDR2 SVGAGI. Deletions cut 3 bases from V and 4 bases from J, with 10 bases between. The CDR3 here is CASSYGGGYNEQFF. In DNA form, the CDR3 reads TGTGCCAGCAGTTATGGAGGGGGATACAATGAGCAGTTCTTC.

This chain links TRBV20-1 with TRBJ2-5, with 7 bases fitting TRBD2. The trim removed 2 bases at V and 3 bases at J, leaving 3 bases unmatched. The CDR3 sequence is 13 residues long. Per germline, CDR1 DFQATT and CDR2 SNEGSKA (reference sequence). CDR3 sequence reads: CSARTSAKETQYF. The DNA for the CDR3 is TGCAGTGCTAGAACTAGCGCCAAAGAGACCCAGTACTTC.

This sequence joins TRBV4-2 and TRBJ2-3; D is unclear. The CDR3 length is 16 residues. Trimming cost V 5 bases and J 4 bases, with 19 bases left between them. The V gene's germline CDR1 is LGHNA and CDR2 YNFKEQ. The CDR3 sequence is CASSSRQIKGSDTQYF. DNA for the CDR3: TGTGCCAGCAGCTCCCGACAAATCAAGGGTTCAGATACGCAGTATTTT.

Only a few counts were recorded for this clonotype. The J gene is TRBJ1-5, the V gene TRBV10-3; 9 nucleotides match TRBD1. Trimming cost V 2 bases and J 10 bases; bases outside gene matches: 9. The CDR3 loop spans 15 amino acids. Germline V lookup: CDR1 ENHRY, CDR2 SYGVKD. The CDR3 nucleotides read TGTGCCATCAGTGAGGAGTTCGGGACAGGGAAACCCCAGCATTTT. Residues: CAISEEFGTGKPQHF.

This clonotype has a handful of counts. The rearrangement uses TRBV10-3 and TRBJ2-2, with TRBD2 identical over 8 bases. This CDR3 is built from 15 residues. CDR1 and CDR2 from the germline V gene are ENHRY and SYGVKD. J lost 6 bases, V lost 6 bases, and 9 bases had no gene match. CDR3 sequence reads: CAISLSGSSAGELFF. The CDR3, as DNA: TGTGCCATCAGCCTAAGCGGGAGTTCTGCCGGGGAGCTGTTTTTT.

This rearrangement joins TRBV4-3 to TRBJ2-1; the match to TRBD2 covers 9 bases. V dropped 3 bases and J dropped 1; count of bases not matched to a gene: 13. The germline V gene has CDR1 LGHNA and CDR2 YSLEER. This CDR3 is 19 amino acids long. For the CDR3, the DNA is TGCGCCAGCAGCCACCCCAAAGGCGGGAGGGCCAGTTCCTACAATGAGCAGTTCTTC. This codes for CASSHPKGGRASSYNEQFF.

The sample holds a few counts of this clonotype. The rearrangement links TRBV29-1 to TRBJ2-1; TRBD1 matches 8 bases. Germline trimming cut 4 bases from V and 8 bases from J; bases unmatched to any gene: 10. The germline V gene has CDR1 SQVTM and CDR2 ANQGSEA. CDR3 length: 14 residues. For the CDR3, the DNA is TGCAGCGTTGCGGACAGGGAATGGGTTGATGAGCAGTTCTTC. Translated: CSVADREWVDEQFF.

The chain couples TRBV7-2 to TRBJ1-5; D possibly corresponds to TRBD1 (5 bases). This CDR3 has 14 amino acids. Germline values: CDR1 SGHTA, CDR2 FQGNSA. V was shortened by 6 bases and J by 3 bases, with 12 bases between the two germline ends. CDR3 sequence reads: CASSPGPNNQPQHF. CDR3 coding DNA: TGTGCCAGCAGTCCGGGACCGAACAATCAGCCCCAGCATTTT.

The chain has TRBV7-9 and TRBJ2-1; 11 bases line up with TRBD2. Germline assignment: CDR1 SEHNR and CDR2 FQNEAQ (reference sequence). This CDR3 has 15 amino acids. J was trimmed by 7 bases and V by 10 bases; bases with no gene match: 12. The CDR3: CATAIGASGGNEQFF. The CDR3, as DNA: TGTGCCACCGCCATCGGTGCTAGCGGGGGGAATGAGCAGTTCTTC.

The genes are TRBV5-6 and TRBJ1-1; D might be TRBD1 (6 bases). V lost 4 bases and J lost 5, with 21 bases in between. Germline V gives CDR1 SGHDT, CDR2 YYEEEE. The CDR3 covers 16 residues. CDR3 nucleotide sequence: TGTGCCAGCAGCCCTGGCTTAGGGGGTCGAGGAACTGAAGCTTTCTTT. Translating gives CASSPGLGGRGTEAFF.

The chain links TRBV6-1 to TRBJ2-1, with TRBD1 identical over 11 bases. The CDR3 runs 16 residues. Germline trimming cut 8 bases from V and 9 bases from J; bases unmatched to any gene: 15. Per the germline V gene, CDR1 is MNHNS and CDR2 is SASEGT. CDR3 residues: CASGRVWTGGSTEQFF. The CDR3 DNA is TGTGCCAGCGGAAGGGTGTGGACAGGGGGCTCGACTGAGCAGTTCTTC.

The chain joins TRBV6-5 to TRBJ1-1, with D unclear. The CDR3 extends over 14 amino acids. With 0 bases removed from V and 1 base from J, the gap between germline ends came to 6 bases. Germline V CDR1 and CDR2: MNHEY, SVGAGI. Here the CDR3 DNA reads TGTGCCAGCAGTTACTCGACTCGGAACACTGAAGCTTTCTTT. Its translation is CASSYSTRNTEAFF.

The rearrangement uses TRBV5-1 and TRBJ2-2; the match to TRBD2 covers 10 bases. Unmatched junction bases numbered 7, after V lost 4 bases and J lost 1 base. The CDR3 is made up of 17 amino acids. Germline CDR1 SGHRS, CDR2 YFSETQ. The CDR3: CASSQLRTSGNTGELFF. The CDR3 DNA follows: TGCGCCAGCAGCCAACTCCGGACTAGCGGGAACACCGGGGAGCTGTTTTTT.

V gene TRBV6-5 combines with J gene TRBJ2-5; D may match TRBD1 or TRBD2 (5 bases each). CDR3 length: 15 amino acids. The germline V gene encodes CDR1 MNHEY and CDR2 SVGAGI. Trimming shortened V by 0 bases and J by 4 bases, and 12 bases separated the two germline ends. CDR3 in DNA: TGTGCCAGCAGTTACTCTTGGAGAGGGGCAGAGACCCAGTACTTC. This sequence encodes CASSYSWRGAETQYF.